This TCR beta chain was found in a study of T cells after yellow fever vaccination. V was shortened by 0 bases and J by 5 bases, with 11 bases between the two germline ends. Germline V gene lookup returns CDR1 SGHDT and CDR2 YYEEEE. The CDR3 spans 14 residues. 5'RACE template switching generated TCR cDNA, adding a universal primer site and UMIs. MiXCR, run by TCRdb on the 5' RACE reads, gives a single entry per CDR3 protein. Of about 340,000 distinct CDR3 sequences listed, 8.7% are singletons. This receptor was taken from a man younger than 30 who received the YFV17D yellow fever vaccine. The chain is built from TRBV5-6 and TRBJ1-2; D remains unclear. Source: PBMCs, taken on the day of the first yellow fever vaccination. This chain's CDR3 is CASSLAFSGYGYTF. The CDR3 nucleotides read TGTGCCAGCAGCTTGGCCTTTTCGGGGTATGGCTACACCTTC.